The next 2 T cell receptor beta chains were all read from a single sample in a study of cytomegalovirus exposure and HLA in healthy donors. The assay was immunoSEQ multiplex PCR, and TCRdb's table has in-frame clones only and misses some. The sample lists under 250,000 clones, about nine tenths occurring once. Sequencing input: PBMCs. The receptors shown here come from a woman between 18 and 29 years old in good health and CMV-seropositive.

The V gene is TRBV5-4, the J gene TRBJ2-5, with a possible D match to TRBD1 (5 bases). The V end was cut by 3 bases, the J end by 1 base, with 10 bases between. CDR3 length: 14 amino acids. The V gene's germline CDR1 is SGHNT and CDR2 YYREEE (reference sequence). CDR3 sequence: CASSSDSTQETQYF. The CDR3 DNA follows: TGTGCCAGCAGCTCAGACAGCACCCAAGAGACCCAGTACTTC.

This chain uses TRBV6-1 with TRBJ1-4; 7 positions match TRBD1. CDR3 length: 15 amino acids. After removal of 3 bases from V and 3 bases from J, the junction contained 4 bases not matched to a gene. Germline assignment: CDR1 MNHNS and CDR2 SASEGT. CDR3 amino acids: CASSDTGTANEKLFF. The CDR3 DNA reads as TGTGCCAGCAGTGACACCGGGACAGCTAATGAAAAACTGTTTTTT.